This section outlines one T cell receptor (beta chain) sequence together with its context. The antigen remains undetermined. V shed 1 base, J shed 3 bases, and the junction held 18 bases outside the gene matches. Germline CDR1 SGHVS, CDR2 FNYEAQ. This CDR3 has 19 amino acids. The record originates from a study of graft-versus-host responses after intestinal transplantation. Measured with immunoSEQ multiplex PCR; TCRdb has only the in-frame clones, and not every one. The table has some 88,000 clones, 93% seen once. The genes are TRBV7-6 and TRBJ2-7; TRBD1 agrees at 7 bases. The sequence was collected from a human donor who received an intestinal transplant. Sequencing used unstimulated CD8+ T cells sorted from spleen or lymph node cells, obtained before intestinal transplant. Here the CDR3 DNA reads TGTGCCAGCAGCTTAGTCCAGTATACCGGGACAGCCGAACTCTACGAGCAGTACTTC. It is translated as CASSLVQYTGTAELYEQYF.